The clone carrying this TCR beta chain occurred a few times. This entry is derived from a study of graft-versus-host responses after intestinal transplantation. This table comes from immunoSEQ multiplex PCR, and its TCRdb copy is limited to in-frame clones, with some not included. Of 20,000 to 25,000 clones listed, around 43% are singletons. The study plated roughly 200,000 CFSE-labeled responders with roughly 200,000 irradiated, violet-dye-labeled stimulators. Germline V CDR1 and CDR2: MDHEN, SYDVKM. The V end lost 5 bases, the J end lost 7 bases, and 14 bases lay between the germline ends. This CDR3 spans 14 amino acids.

This TCR derives from a human patient who was an organ donor for intestinal transplantation. The gene calls are TRBV28 and TRBJ1-4; no clear D gene. The source was alloreactive CD8+ T cells from a mixed lymphocyte reaction culture, collected before transplantation. The subset was: CFSE-low proliferating T cells sorted from roughly six-day pre-transplant mixed lymphocyte reaction (GvH or HvG direction). CDR3 residues: CASSAPYSGEKLFF. In nucleotides, the CDR3 is TGTGCCAGCAGTGCCCCATACTCGGGTGAAAAACTGTTTTTT.